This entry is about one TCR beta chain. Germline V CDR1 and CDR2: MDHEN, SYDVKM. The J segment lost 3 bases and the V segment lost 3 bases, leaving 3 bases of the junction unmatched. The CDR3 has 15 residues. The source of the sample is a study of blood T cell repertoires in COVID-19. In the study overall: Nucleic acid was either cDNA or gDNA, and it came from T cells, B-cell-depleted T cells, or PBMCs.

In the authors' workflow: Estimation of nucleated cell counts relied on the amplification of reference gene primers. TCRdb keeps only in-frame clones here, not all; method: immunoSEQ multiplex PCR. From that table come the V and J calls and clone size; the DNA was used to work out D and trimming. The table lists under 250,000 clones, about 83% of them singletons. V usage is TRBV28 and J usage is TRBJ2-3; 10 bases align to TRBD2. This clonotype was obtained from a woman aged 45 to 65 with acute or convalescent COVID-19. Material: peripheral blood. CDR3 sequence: CASSFRAGGTDTQYF. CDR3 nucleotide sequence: TGTGCCAGCAGTTTTAGAGCGGGAGGGACAGATACGCAGTATTTT. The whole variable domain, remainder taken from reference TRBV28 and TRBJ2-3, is DVKVTQSSRYLVKRTGEKVFLECVQDMDHENMFWYRQDPGLGLRLIYFSYDVKMKEKGDIPEGYSVSREKKERFSLILESASTNQTSMYLCASSFRAGGTDTQYFGPGTRLTVL.